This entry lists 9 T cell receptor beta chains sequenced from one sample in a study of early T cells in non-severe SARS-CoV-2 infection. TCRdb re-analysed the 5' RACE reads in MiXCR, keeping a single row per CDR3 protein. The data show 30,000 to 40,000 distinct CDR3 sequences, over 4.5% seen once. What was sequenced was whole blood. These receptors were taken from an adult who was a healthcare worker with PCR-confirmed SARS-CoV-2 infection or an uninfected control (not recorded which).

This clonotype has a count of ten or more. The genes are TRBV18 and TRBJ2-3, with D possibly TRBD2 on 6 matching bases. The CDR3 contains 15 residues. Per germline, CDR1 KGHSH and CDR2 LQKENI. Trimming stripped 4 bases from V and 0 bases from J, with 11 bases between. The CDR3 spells CASSLGTASTDTQYF. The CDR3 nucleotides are TGTGCCAGCTCACTAGGGACTGCTAGCACAGATACGCAGTATTTT.

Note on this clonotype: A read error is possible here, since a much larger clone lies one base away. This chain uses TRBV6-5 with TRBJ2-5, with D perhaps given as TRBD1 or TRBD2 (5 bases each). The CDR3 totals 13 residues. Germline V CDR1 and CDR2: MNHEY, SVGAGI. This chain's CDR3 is CVSSGGSGETQYF. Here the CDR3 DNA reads TGTGTCAGCAGTGGGGGTTCCGGAGAGACCCAGTACTTC.

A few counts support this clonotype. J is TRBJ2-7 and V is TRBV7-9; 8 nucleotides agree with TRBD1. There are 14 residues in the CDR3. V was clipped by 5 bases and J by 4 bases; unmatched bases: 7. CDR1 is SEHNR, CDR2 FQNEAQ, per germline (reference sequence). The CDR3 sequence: CASSPRTGFYEQYF. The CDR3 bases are TGTGCCAGCAGCCCGCGGACAGGGTTTTACGAGCAGTACTTC. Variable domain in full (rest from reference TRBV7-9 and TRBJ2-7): DTGVSQNPRHKITKRGQNVTFRCDPISEHNRLYWYRQTLGQGPEFLTYFQNEAQLEKSRLLSDRFSAERPKGSFSTLEIQRTEQGDSAMYLCASSPRTGFYEQYFGPGTRLTVT.

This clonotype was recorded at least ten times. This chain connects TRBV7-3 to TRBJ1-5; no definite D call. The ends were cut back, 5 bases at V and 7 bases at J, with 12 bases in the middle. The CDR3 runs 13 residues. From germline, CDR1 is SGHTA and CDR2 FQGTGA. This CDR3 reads CASSPGVLQPQHF. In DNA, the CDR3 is TGTGCCAGCAGCCCGGGAGTGTTACAGCCCCAGCATTTT.

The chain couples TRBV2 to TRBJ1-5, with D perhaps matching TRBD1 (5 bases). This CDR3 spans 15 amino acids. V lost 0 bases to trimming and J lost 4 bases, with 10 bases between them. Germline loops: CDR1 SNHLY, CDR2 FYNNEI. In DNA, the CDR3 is TGTGCCAGCAGTGAAGCCAGGACACCAAATCAGCCCCAGCATTTT. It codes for CASSEARTPNQPQHF.

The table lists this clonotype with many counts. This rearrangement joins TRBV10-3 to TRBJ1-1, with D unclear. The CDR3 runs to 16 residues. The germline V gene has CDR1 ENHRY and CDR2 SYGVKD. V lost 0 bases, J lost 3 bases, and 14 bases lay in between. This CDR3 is CAISESRQARDTEAFF. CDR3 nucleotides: TGTGCCATCAGTGAGTCGAGGCAGGCAAGGGACACTGAAGCTTTCTTT.

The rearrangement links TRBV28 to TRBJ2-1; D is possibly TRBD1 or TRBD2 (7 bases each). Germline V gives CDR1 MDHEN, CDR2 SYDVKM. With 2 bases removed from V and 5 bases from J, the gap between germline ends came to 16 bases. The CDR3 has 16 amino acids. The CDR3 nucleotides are TGTGCCAGCAGTTTACTGCAGGGGGGGCTAAACAATGAGCAGTTCTTC. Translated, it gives CASSLLQGGLNNEQFF.

CDR3 amino acids: CSARGVTTSGGPQETQYF. The CDR3 DNA reads TGCAGTGCTAGAGGCGTAACGACTAGCGGGGGCCCCCAAGAGACCCAGTACTTC. The rearrangement joins TRBV20-1 to TRBJ2-5; 12 nucleotides align to TRBD2. J gave up 1 base and V 1 base, and 10 bases lay outside the gene matches. Per the germline V gene, CDR1 is DFQATT and CDR2 is SNEGSKA (reference sequence). The CDR3 has 18 amino acids.

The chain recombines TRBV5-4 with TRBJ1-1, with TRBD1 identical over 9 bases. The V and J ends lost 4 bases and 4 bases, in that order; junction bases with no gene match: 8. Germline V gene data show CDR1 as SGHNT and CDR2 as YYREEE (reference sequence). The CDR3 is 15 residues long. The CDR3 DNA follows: TGTGCCAGCAGCCCCGGGACAGGGAGGAGCACTGAAGCTTTCTTT. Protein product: CASSPGTGRSTEAFF. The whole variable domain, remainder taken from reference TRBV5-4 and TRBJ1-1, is ETGVTQSPTHLIKTRGQQVTLRCSSQSGHNTVSWYQQALGQGPQFIFQYYREEENGRGNFPPRFSGLQFPNYSSELNVNALELDDSALYLCASSPGTGRSTEAFFGQGTRLTVV.